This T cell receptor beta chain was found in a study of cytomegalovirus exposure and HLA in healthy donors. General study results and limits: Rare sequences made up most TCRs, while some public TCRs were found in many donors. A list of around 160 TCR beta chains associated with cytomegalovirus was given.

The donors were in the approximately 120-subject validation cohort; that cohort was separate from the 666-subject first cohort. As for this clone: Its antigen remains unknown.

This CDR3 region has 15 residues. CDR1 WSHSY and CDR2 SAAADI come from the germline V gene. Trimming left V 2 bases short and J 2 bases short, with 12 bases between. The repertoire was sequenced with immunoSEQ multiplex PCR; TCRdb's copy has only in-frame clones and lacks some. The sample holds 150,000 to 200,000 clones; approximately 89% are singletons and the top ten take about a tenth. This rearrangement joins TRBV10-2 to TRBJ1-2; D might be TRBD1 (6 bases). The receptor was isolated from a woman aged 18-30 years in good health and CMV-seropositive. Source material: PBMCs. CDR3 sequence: CASSEPDRLNYGYTF. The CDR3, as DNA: TGCGCCAGCAGTGAGCCCGACAGGCTCAACTATGGCTACACCTTC.